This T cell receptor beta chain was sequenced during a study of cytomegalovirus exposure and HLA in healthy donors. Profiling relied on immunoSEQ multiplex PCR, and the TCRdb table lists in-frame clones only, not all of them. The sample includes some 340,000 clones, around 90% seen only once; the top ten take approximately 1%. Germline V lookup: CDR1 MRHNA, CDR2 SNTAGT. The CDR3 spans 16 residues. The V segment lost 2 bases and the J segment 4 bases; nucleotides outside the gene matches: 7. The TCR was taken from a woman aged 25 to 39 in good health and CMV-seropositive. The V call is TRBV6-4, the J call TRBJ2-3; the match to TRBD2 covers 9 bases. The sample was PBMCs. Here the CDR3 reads CASSDGAGGTSDTQYF. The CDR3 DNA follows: TGTGCCAGCAGTGACGGGGCGGGAGGGACGTCAGATACGCAGTATTTT.